This T cell receptor (beta chain) was recovered during a study of cytomegalovirus exposure and HLA in healthy donors. This CDR3 spans 13 amino acids. Trimming stripped 8 bases from V and 0 bases from J, with 8 bases between. Germline loops: CDR1 SGHTA, CDR2 FQGNSA. Overall study results and limits: Productive rates of about 90% or about 30% were seen for most TCR beta V segments in an earlier analysis. For most TCR sequences rarity was the rule, although some public TCRs occurred in many donors. Sequencing had likely introduced a cluster of highly shared sequence variants as an artifact.

Both 60 Vbeta primers and 13 Jbeta primers went into the PCR. Repertoires were generated with immunoSEQ multiplex PCR, while TCRdb's copy carries only in-frame clones and drops some. The sample consists of 150,000 to 200,000 clones, about 82% of them appearing once. In its sample, this clone was seen once. Its cognate antigen is unknown. The rearrangement uses TRBV7-2 and TRBJ2-1; perhaps TRBD2 as D (6 bases). The TCR comes from a woman in her twenties or thirties in good health and CMV-seronegative. The source material was PBMCs. This CDR3 reads CASPGSSYNEQFF. The CDR3 coding sequence is TGTGCCAGCCCCGGGAGCTCCTACAATGAGCAGTTCTTC. Variable domain in full (rest from reference TRBV7-2 and TRBJ2-1): GAGVSQSPSNKVTEKGKDVELRCDPISGHTALYWYRQSLGQGLEFLIYFQGNSAPDKSGLPSDRFSAERTGGSVSTLTIQRTQQEDSAVYLCASPGSSYNEQFFGPGTRLTVL.